The rows below give T cell receptor beta chains drawn from one sample of a study of T cells after yellow fever vaccination. TCRdb re-analysed the 5' RACE reads in MiXCR, keeping a single row per CDR3 protein. The profile shows about 220,000 distinct CDR3 sequences, less than 3.5% of them singletons. The starting material was CD4+ T cells sorted from PBMCs, obtained 10 days after the yellow fever booster vaccination. Receptors were obtained from a man aged 18-30 years who received the YFV17D yellow fever vaccine. Each CDR3 is given with its conserved first and last residue. A D gene is named only where the DNA matches it firmly. Only some rows state a clone size, as once, few, many or a class for expanded clones.

j_gene: TRBJ2-3
d_gene: TRBD2
v_gene: TRBV11-3
abundance: -
CDR3aa: CASSFGGGGGTDTQYF
CDR3nt: TGTGCCAGCAGCTTCGGGGGGGGCGGGGGGACAGATACGCAGTATTTT

j_gene: TRBJ2-5
d_gene: -
v_gene: TRBV7-2
abundance: -
CDR3aa: CASSQSWTQYF
CDR3nt: TGTGCCAGCAGCCAGAGCTGGACCCAGTACTTC

j_gene: TRBJ2-6
d_gene: -
v_gene: TRBV6-1
abundance: few
CDR3aa: CASTTGDSGANVLTF
CDR3nt: TGTGCCAGCACGACAGGAGACTCTGGGGCCAACGTCCTGACTTTC

j_gene: TRBJ1-1
d_gene: -
v_gene: TRBV7-2
abundance: many
CDR3aa: CASSLMSRDPEAFF
CDR3nt: TGTGCCAGCAGCTTAATGTCTAGGGACCCTGAAGCTTTCTTT

j_gene: TRBJ1-1
d_gene: TRBD1
v_gene: TRBV28
abundance: few
CDR3aa: CASTPIQGSAFF
CDR3nt: TGTGCCAGCACCCCAATACAGGGGAGCGCTTTCTTT

j_gene: TRBJ2-5
d_gene: -
v_gene: TRBV7-2
abundance: -
CDR3aa: CASSFVGRLPRETQYF
CDR3nt: TGTGCCAGCAGCTTCGTCGGGCGCCTACCCCGGGAGACCCAGTACTTC

j_gene: TRBJ1-6
d_gene: -
v_gene: TRBV5-6
abundance: many
CDR3aa: CASSLGPLLGDSPLHF
CDR3nt: TGTGCCAGCAGCCTAGGACCGCTCCTGGGGGATTCACCCCTCCACTTT

j_gene: TRBJ2-1
d_gene: TRBD2
v_gene: TRBV25-1
abundance: -
CDR3aa: CASSTAGGLVNEQFF
CDR3nt: TGTGCCAGCAGTACGGCGGGGGGCCTGGTCAATGAGCAGTTCTTC

j_gene: TRBJ1-4
d_gene: -
v_gene: TRBV27
abundance: -
CDR3aa: CASRLTGQFF
CDR3nt: TGTGCCAGCAGACTTACGGGCCAGTTTTTT

j_gene: TRBJ2-5
d_gene: -
v_gene: TRBV7-2
abundance: many
CDR3aa: CASSLRGRETQYF
CDR3nt: TGTGCCAGCAGCTTACGAGGGCGAGAGACCCAGTACTTC

j_gene: TRBJ1-4
d_gene: -
v_gene: TRBV4-1
abundance: -
CDR3aa: CASSLLRGEKLFF
CDR3nt: TGCGCCAGCAGCCTCCTCAGGGGTGAAAAACTGTTTTTT

j_gene: TRBJ1-6
d_gene: -
v_gene: TRBV5-4
abundance: -
CDR3aa: CASSGEGSYNSPLHF
CDR3nt: TGTGCCAGCAGCGGGGAAGGCTCCTATAATTCACCCCTCCACTTT

j_gene: TRBJ1-6
d_gene: TRBD1
v_gene: TRBV27
abundance: few
CDR3aa: CASSAAGGVSPLHF
CDR3nt: TGTGCCAGCAGCGCCGCAGGGGGAGTCTCACCCCTCCACTTT

j_gene: TRBJ2-6
d_gene: -
v_gene: TRBV4-2
abundance: -
CDR3aa: CASSQRSLGGANVLTF
CDR3nt: TGTGCCAGCAGCCAGAGGAGCCTCGGTGGGGCCAACGTCCTGACTTTC

j_gene: TRBJ1-5
d_gene: -
v_gene: TRBV4-1
abundance: -
CDR3aa: CASSQVPSLFQENQPQHF
CDR3nt: TGCGCCAGCAGCCAAGTCCCTAGTCTTTTTCAGGAAAATCAGCCCCAGCATTTT

j_gene: TRBJ1-5
d_gene: -
v_gene: TRBV12-3/TRBV12-4
abundance: few
CDR3aa: CASKPGQHSNQPQHF
CDR3nt: TGTGCCAGCAAACCCGGACAGCATAGCAATCAGCCCCAGCATTTT

j_gene: TRBJ2-5
d_gene: -
v_gene: TRBV7-9
abundance: -
CDR3aa: CASSLALWEQETQYF
CDR3nt: TGTGCCAGCAGCTTAGCGCTGTGGGAACAAGAGACCCAGTACTTC

j_gene: TRBJ2-6
d_gene: -
v_gene: TRBV7-8
abundance: -
CDR3aa: CASSFQPISGANVLTF
CDR3nt: TGTGCCAGCAGCTTCCAGCCGATCTCTGGGGCCAACGTCCTGACTTTC

j_gene: TRBJ2-1
d_gene: -
v_gene: TRBV10-1
abundance: -
CDR3aa: CASSESRGGVYNEQFF
CDR3nt: TGCGCCAGCAGTGAGTCGAGAGGCGGGGTATACAATGAGCAGTTCTTC

j_gene: TRBJ2-1
d_gene: -
v_gene: TRBV12-3/TRBV12-4
abundance: many
CDR3aa: CASSLVYEQFF
CDR3nt: TGTGCCAGCAGTTTAGTCTATGAGCAGTTCTTC

j_gene: TRBJ1-4
d_gene: -
v_gene: TRBV7-2
abundance: many
CDR3aa: CASSFEVFEKLFF
CDR3nt: TGTGCCAGCAGCTTCGAAGTTTTTGAAAAACTGTTTTTT

j_gene: TRBJ2-3
d_gene: TRBD1
v_gene: TRBV9
abundance: -
CDR3aa: CASSVDPPQGARDTQYF
CDR3nt: TGTGCCAGCAGCGTAGACCCGCCCCAGGGGGCTAGGGATACGCAGTATTTT

j_gene: TRBJ1-6
d_gene: TRBD1
v_gene: TRBV27
abundance: many
CDR3aa: CASSLDRALPLHF
CDR3nt: TGTGCCAGCAGTTTAGACAGGGCCCTTCCCCTCCACTTT

j_gene: TRBJ1-2
d_gene: -
v_gene: TRBV3-1
abundance: many
CDR3aa: CASSQEVSRTVNGYTF
CDR3nt: TGTGCCAGCAGCCAAGAAGTTTCGAGGACAGTCAATGGCTACACCTTC

j_gene: TRBJ1-3
d_gene: -
v_gene: TRBV6-6
abundance: -
CDR3aa: CASRPAGPGNTIYF
CDR3nt: TGTGCCAGCAGACCCGCAGGGCCTGGAAACACCATATATTTT

j_gene: TRBJ2-7
d_gene: -
v_gene: TRBV10-3
abundance: many
CDR3aa: CAISAGSPYEQYF
CDR3nt: TGTGCCATCAGCGCGGGGTCACCCTACGAGCAGTACTTC

j_gene: TRBJ2-3
d_gene: TRBD2
v_gene: TRBV4-1
abundance: many
CDR3aa: CASSQTNSGGSDTQYF
CDR3nt: TGCGCCAGCAGCCAAACCAATAGCGGGGGGTCAGATACGCAGTATTTT

j_gene: TRBJ1-4
d_gene: -
v_gene: TRBV4-3
abundance: many
CDR3aa: CASSQDIRVSNEKLFF
CDR3nt: TGCGCCAGCAGCCAAGATATCAGGGTCTCCAATGAAAAACTGTTTTTT

j_gene: TRBJ1-5
d_gene: -
v_gene: TRBV7-8
abundance: -
CDR3aa: CASSPRGPERPQHF
CDR3nt: TGTGCCAGCAGCCCGAGGGGTCCCGAGCGGCCCCAGCATTTT

j_gene: TRBJ2-1
d_gene: -
v_gene: TRBV27
abundance: -
CDR3aa: CASRNPYNEQFF
CDR3nt: TGTGCCAGCAGGAACCCTTACAATGAGCAGTTCTTC

j_gene: TRBJ1-1
d_gene: TRBD1
v_gene: TRBV11-2
abundance: many
CDR3aa: CASSLPETGTAMNTEAFF
CDR3nt: TGTGCCAGCAGCTTACCAGAAACCGGGACAGCCATGAACACTGAAGCTTTCTTT

j_gene: TRBJ1-6
d_gene: TRBD1
v_gene: TRBV5-1
abundance: -
CDR3aa: CASSMRPQGNNSPLHF
CDR3nt: TGCGCCAGCAGCATGAGACCACAGGGGAATAATTCACCCCTCCACTTT

j_gene: TRBJ2-3
d_gene: -
v_gene: TRBV5-5
abundance: many
CDR3aa: CASSLQNAGPDTQYF
CDR3nt: TGTGCCAGCAGCTTGCAGAATGCCGGGCCAGATACGCAGTATTTT

j_gene: TRBJ1-5
d_gene: -
v_gene: TRBV12-3/TRBV12-4
abundance: few
CDR3aa: CASRSNSNQPQHF
CDR3nt: TGTGCCAGCAGATCCAACAGTAATCAGCCCCAGCATTTT

j_gene: TRBJ1-5
d_gene: -
v_gene: TRBV7-2
abundance: many
CDR3aa: CASSLVGGGNQPQHF
CDR3nt: TGTGCCAGCAGCTTAGTCGGCGGGGGCAATCAGCCCCAGCATTTT

j_gene: TRBJ1-2
d_gene: -
v_gene: TRBV7-2
abundance: few
CDR3aa: CASSLFRQDNYGYTF
CDR3nt: TGTGCCAGCAGCTTATTTCGTCAGGACAACTATGGCTACACCTTC

j_gene: TRBJ2-1
d_gene: TRBD2
v_gene: TRBV19
abundance: many
CDR3aa: CASSIHSGGSYNEQFF
CDR3nt: TGTGCCAGTAGTATTCATAGCGGGGGATCCTACAATGAGCAGTTCTTC

j_gene: TRBJ1-6
d_gene: -
v_gene: TRBV7-2
abundance: many
CDR3aa: CASNLAQGYNSPLHF
CDR3nt: TGTGCCAGCAACCTGGCACAGGGCTATAATTCACCCCTCCACTTT

j_gene: TRBJ2-5
d_gene: -
v_gene: TRBV20-1
abundance: many
CDR3aa: CSAAFEGLQETQYF
CDR3nt: TGCAGTGCTGCTTTTGAGGGCCTCCAAGAGACCCAGTACTTC

j_gene: TRBJ2-3
d_gene: -
v_gene: TRBV4-3
abundance: few
CDR3aa: CASSQDWFRASTDTQYF
CDR3nt: TGCGCCAGCAGCCAAGATTGGTTCAGGGCTAGCACAGATACGCAGTATTTT

j_gene: TRBJ2-5
d_gene: -
v_gene: TRBV6-2/TRBV6-3
abundance: few
CDR3aa: CAIGLRQETQYF
CDR3nt: TGTGCCATAGGACTCCGCCAAGAGACCCAGTACTTC

j_gene: TRBJ2-5
d_gene: -
v_gene: TRBV20-1
abundance: many
CDR3aa: CSARVWEETQYF
CDR3nt: TGCAGTGCTAGGGTTTGGGAAGAGACCCAGTACTTC

j_gene: TRBJ1-2
d_gene: TRBD1
v_gene: TRBV6-6
abundance: -
CDR3aa: CASSYSQGTYGYTF
CDR3nt: TGTGCCAGCAGTTACTCACAGGGGACCTATGGCTACACCTTC

j_gene: TRBJ2-2
d_gene: -
v_gene: TRBV5-4
abundance: -
CDR3aa: CASSLQRYTGELFF
CDR3nt: TGTGCCAGCAGCTTACAGAGATACACCGGGGAGCTGTTTTTT

j_gene: TRBJ2-3
d_gene: -
v_gene: TRBV7-6
abundance: many
CDR3aa: CASSLEVTDNTQYF
CDR3nt: TGTGCCAGCAGCTTAGAGGTGACAGATAATACGCAGTATTTT

j_gene: TRBJ2-1
d_gene: -
v_gene: TRBV4-3
abundance: few
CDR3aa: CASSQEPGGNEQFF
CDR3nt: TGCGCCAGCAGCCAAGAACCCGGAGGAAATGAGCAGTTCTTC

j_gene: TRBJ1-2
d_gene: -
v_gene: TRBV10-3
abundance: many
CDR3aa: CAISESIEDGYTF
CDR3nt: TGTGCCATCAGTGAGTCGATAGAGGATGGCTACACCTTC

j_gene: TRBJ2-1
d_gene: -
v_gene: TRBV7-2
abundance: many
CDR3aa: CASSATRSPYNEQFF
CDR3nt: TGTGCCAGCAGCGCCACTAGATCCCCCTACAATGAGCAGTTCTTC

j_gene: TRBJ1-1
d_gene: -
v_gene: TRBV7-6
abundance: many
CDR3aa: CASSLVGGAAGAFF
CDR3nt: TGTGCCAGCAGCTTAGTAGGAGGAGCGGCCGGGGCTTTCTTT